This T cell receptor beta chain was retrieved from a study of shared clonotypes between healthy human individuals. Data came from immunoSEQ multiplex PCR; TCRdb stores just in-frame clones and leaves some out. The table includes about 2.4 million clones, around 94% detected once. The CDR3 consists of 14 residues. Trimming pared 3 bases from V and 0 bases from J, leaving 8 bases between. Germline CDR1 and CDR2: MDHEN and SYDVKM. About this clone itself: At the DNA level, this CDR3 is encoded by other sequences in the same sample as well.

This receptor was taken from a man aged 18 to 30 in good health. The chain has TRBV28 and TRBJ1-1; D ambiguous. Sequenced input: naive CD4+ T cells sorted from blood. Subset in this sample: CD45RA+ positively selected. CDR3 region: CASSFPGMNTEAFF. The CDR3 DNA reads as TGTGCCAGCAGTTTCCCCGGGATGAACACTGAAGCTTTCTTT.